One and the same sample provided the 8 T cell receptor beta chains below, sequenced in a study of cytomegalovirus exposure and HLA in healthy donors. In the PCR, 60 Vbeta and 13 Jbeta primers were used. TCRdb's table, derived via immunoSEQ multiplex PCR, lists solely in-frame clones and lacks some. Counted here are some 65,000 clones, more than 75% occurring once; the ten biggest clones make up 2.5% to 3.5%. Input material: PBMCs. Receptor source: a girl aged 10 to 17 in good health and CMV-seropositive.

This chain connects TRBV9 to TRBJ2-7; TRBD2 matches at 10 bases. CDR1 is SGDLS and CDR2 is YYNGEE in the germline V gene. The CDR3 is made up of 15 amino acids. V was pared by 4 bases and J by 4 bases, with 8 bases of the junction left unmatched. CDR3 amino acids: CASSPGLARIYEQYF. Here the CDR3 DNA reads TGTGCCAGCAGCCCGGGACTAGCGCGGATTTACGAGCAGTACTTC.

This chain uses TRBV6-5 with TRBJ2-1, with TRBD2 matching over 8 bases. This CDR3 has 15 amino acids. The junction had 2 bases not matched to a gene; V was cut back by 1 base and J by 3 bases. Looked up from germline, CDR1 is MNHEY and CDR2 is SVGAGI. The CDR3 sequence is CASSYFGGGYNEQFF. CDR3 nucleotides: TGTGCCAGCAGTTACTTCGGGGGGGGCTACAATGAGCAGTTCTTC.

This rearrangement joins TRBV7-2 to TRBJ2-7; D perhaps matches TRBD1 (6 bases). CDR3 length: 13 amino acids. Germline CDR1 SGHTA, CDR2 FQGNSA. V dropped 7 bases and J dropped 0 bases, with 10 bases sitting between them. For the CDR3, the DNA is TGTGCCAGCACCCAAGGGGGCTCCTACGAGCAGTACTTC. Encoded protein: CASTQGGSYEQYF.

J is TRBJ1-5 and V is TRBV11-2, with 9 bases fitting TRBD1. Germline V gives CDR1 SGHAT, CDR2 FQNNGV. The junction had 8 bases not matched to a gene; V was cut back by 5 bases and J by 9 bases. This CDR3 has 14 residues. CDR3 nucleotide sequence: TGTGCCAGCAGCCTGGACAGGGGAGGATCGCCCCAGCATTTT. Translation: CASSLDRGGSPQHF.

Notes on this clone: The same CDR3 is also encoded by other DNA sequences in this sample. This chain joins TRBV9 and TRBJ2-3, with D uncertain. Germline V gene data show CDR1 as SGDLS and CDR2 as YYNGEE. The CDR3 totals 13 residues. Trimming left V 6 bases short and J 6 bases short, with 14 bases between. CDR3: CASTGLTGDTQYF. CDR3 sequence (DNA): TGTGCCAGCACCGGTTTGACTGGCGATACGCAGTATTTT.

In its sample, this clone was seen once. This chain connects TRBV7-2 to TRBJ2-5, with a possible D match to TRBD2 (6 bases). The CDR3 consists of 15 residues. CDR1 and CDR2 (germline): SGHTA, FQGNSA. V was pared by 0 bases and J by 4 bases, with 12 bases between. The CDR3 protein is CASSLAPGAAETQYF. Here the CDR3 DNA reads TGTGCCAGCAGCTTAGCCCCGGGAGCGGCAGAGACCCAGTACTTC. The variable domain in full, with the rest retrieved from reference TRBV7-2 and TRBJ2-5, is GAGVSQSPSNKVTEKGKDVELRCDPISGHTALYWYRQSLGQGLEFLIYFQGNSAPDKSGLPSDRFSAERTGGSVSTLTIQRTQQEDSAVYLCASSLAPGAAETQYFGPGTRLLVL.

The chain couples TRBV25-1 to TRBJ1-1; 9 bases agree with TRBD1. With V trimmed by 1 base and J by 5 bases, 8 bases remained unmatched. The germline V gene encodes CDR1 MGHDK and CDR2 SYGVNS. The CDR3 has 16 amino acids. CDR3 sequence reads: CASSELRGQGRTEAFF. The CDR3 nucleotides are TGTGCCAGCAGTGAATTAAGGGGACAGGGTCGGACTGAAGCTTTCTTT.

J is TRBJ2-7 and V is TRBV5-4; D is uncertain. V was shortened by 2 bases and J by 2 bases, with 11 bases between the two germline ends. The V gene's germline CDR1 is SGHNT and CDR2 YYREEE (reference sequence). This CDR3 comprises 14 residues. As DNA, the CDR3 is TGTGCCAGCAGCTTAAGAGGAAGGCCCTACGAGCAGTACTTC. The encoded protein is CASSLRGRPYEQYF.